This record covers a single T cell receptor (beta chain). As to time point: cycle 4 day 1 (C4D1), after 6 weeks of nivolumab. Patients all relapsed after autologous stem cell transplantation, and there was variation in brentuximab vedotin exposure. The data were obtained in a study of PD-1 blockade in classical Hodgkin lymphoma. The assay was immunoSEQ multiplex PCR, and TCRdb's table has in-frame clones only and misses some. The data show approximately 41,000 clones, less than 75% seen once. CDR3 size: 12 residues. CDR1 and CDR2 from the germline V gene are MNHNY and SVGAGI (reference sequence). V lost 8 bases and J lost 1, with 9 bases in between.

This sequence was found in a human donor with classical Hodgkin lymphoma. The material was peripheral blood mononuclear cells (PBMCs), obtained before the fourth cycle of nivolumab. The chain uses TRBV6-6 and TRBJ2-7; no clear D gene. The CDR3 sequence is CASLGFSYEQYF. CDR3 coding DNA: TGTGCCAGCCTCGGGTTTTCCTACGAGCAGTACTTC.